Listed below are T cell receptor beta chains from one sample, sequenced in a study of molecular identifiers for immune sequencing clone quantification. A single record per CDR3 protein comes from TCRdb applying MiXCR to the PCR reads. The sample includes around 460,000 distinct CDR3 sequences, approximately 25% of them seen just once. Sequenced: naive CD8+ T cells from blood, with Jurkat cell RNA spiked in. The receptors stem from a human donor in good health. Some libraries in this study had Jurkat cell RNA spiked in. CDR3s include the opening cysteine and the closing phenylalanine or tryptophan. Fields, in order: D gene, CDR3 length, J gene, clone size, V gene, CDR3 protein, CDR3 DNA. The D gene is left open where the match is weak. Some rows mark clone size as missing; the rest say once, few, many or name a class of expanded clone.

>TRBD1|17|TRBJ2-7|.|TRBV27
CASSTDDRGGPHYEQYF
TGTGCCAGCAGTACGGACGACAGGGGGGGCCCCCACTACGAGCAGTACTTC
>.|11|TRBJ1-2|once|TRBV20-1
CSARVGDGYTF
TGCAGTGCTAGAGTAGGAGATGGCTACACCTTC
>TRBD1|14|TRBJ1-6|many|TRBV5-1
CATSSGQSNSPLHF
TGCGCCACCAGTTCGGGACAGTCTAATTCACCCCTCCACTTT
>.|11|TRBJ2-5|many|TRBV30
CAWSVTGTQYF
TGTGCCTGGAGTGTTACGGGGACCCAGTACTTC
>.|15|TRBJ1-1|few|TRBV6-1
CASSVRLPGDTEAFF
TGTGCCAGCAGTGTAAGACTTCCGGGCGACACTGAAGCTTTCTTT
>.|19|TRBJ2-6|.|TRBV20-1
CSARDLWGRDSSGANVLTF
TGCAGTGCTAGAGATCTGTGGGGCAGGGATAGCTCTGGGGCCAACGTCCTGACTTTC
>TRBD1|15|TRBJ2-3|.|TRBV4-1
CASSQLQGTAGTQYF
TGCGCCAGCAGCCAACTACAGGGGACGGCAGGTACGCAGTATTTT
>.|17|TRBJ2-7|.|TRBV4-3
CASSQDGEIAPSYEQYF
TGCGCCAGCAGCCAAGACGGGGAAATAGCGCCATCCTACGAGCAGTACTTC
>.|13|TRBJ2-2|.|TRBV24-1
CATSDYNTGEPFF
TGTGCCACCAGTGACTATAACACCGGGGAGCCGTTTTTT
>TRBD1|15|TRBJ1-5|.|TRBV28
CASSIGTGLSQPQHF
TGTGCCAGCAGCATCGGGACAGGTCTGAGTCAGCCCCAGCATTTT
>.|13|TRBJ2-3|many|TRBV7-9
CASSPPLADTQYF
TGTGCCAGCAGCCCCCCCCTCGCAGATACGCAGTATTTT
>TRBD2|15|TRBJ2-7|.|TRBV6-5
CASSYGASGGYEQYF
TGTGCCAGCAGTTACGGGGCTAGCGGGGGGTACGAGCAGTACTTC
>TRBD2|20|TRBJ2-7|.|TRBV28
CASSLPGFTSAGSSSYEQYF
TGTGCCAGCAGTTTACCAGGATTCACTAGCGCGGGTAGCAGTTCCTACGAGCAGTACTTC
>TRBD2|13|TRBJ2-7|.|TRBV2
CASKLASSYEQYF
TGTGCCAGCAAACTAGCGAGCTCCTACGAGCAGTACTTC
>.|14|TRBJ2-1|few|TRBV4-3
CASSQVGSDNEQFF
TGCGCCAGCAGCCAAGTGGGGTCCGACAATGAGCAGTTCTTC
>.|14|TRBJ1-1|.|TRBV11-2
CASSFLSKNTEAFF
TGTGCCAGCAGCTTTCTCAGCAAGAACACTGAAGCTTTCTTT
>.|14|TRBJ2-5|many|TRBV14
CASSHRSLRETQYF
TGTGCCAGCAGCCACCGGAGCCTAAGGGAGACCCAGTACTTC
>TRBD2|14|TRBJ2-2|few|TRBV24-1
CATTGGVNTGGLFF
TGTGCCACCACGGGGGGAGTGAACACCGGGGGGCTGTTTTTT
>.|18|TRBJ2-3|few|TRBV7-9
CASSLSRIVVPDTDTQYF
TGTGCCAGCAGCTTAAGCCGCATAGTAGTACCCGACACAGATACGCAGTATTTT
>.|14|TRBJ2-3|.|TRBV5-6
CASSLGSATDTQYF
TGTGCCAGCAGCTTGGGGAGCGCTACAGATACGCAGTATTTT
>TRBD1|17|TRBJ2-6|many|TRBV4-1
CASSQWTGGSGANVLTF
TGCGCCAGCAGCCAGTGGACAGGGGGCTCTGGGGCCAACGTCCTGACTTTC
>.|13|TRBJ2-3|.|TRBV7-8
CASGLRSTDTQYF
TGTGCCAGCGGCTTACGGAGCACAGATACGCAGTATTTT
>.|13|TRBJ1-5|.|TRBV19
CASSLLGGQPQHF
TGTGCCAGTAGTTTACTAGGGGGTCAGCCCCAGCATTTT